This T cell receptor beta chain was sequenced during a study of CD8 T cells in Susac syndrome. While serving as controls, healthy donors were matched for age and sex. CD8+ and CD4+ T cells were negatively isolated; TEMRA cells were FACS-enriched. Reverse transcription of roughly 0.45 to 1 ug RNA was carried out with random hexamers. Using its own MiXCR run on the immunoSEQ multiplex PCR reads, TCRdb lists one record per CDR3 protein. The sample shows tens of thousands of distinct CDR3 sequences, roughly nine tenths of them seen only once. From germline, CDR1 is PRHDT and CDR2 FYEKMQ (reference sequence). The CDR3 totals 16 residues. V dropped 5 bases and J dropped 2; count of bases not matched to a gene: 9. As regards this clonotype: What it binds is not known.

General study results and limits: The study recognized that its TCR sequencing and HLA analysis covered a relatively small number of individuals.

The V gene is TRBV13, the J gene TRBJ2-3, with 8 positions matching TRBD1. Material for sequencing was CD8+ T cells from PBMCs. This clonotype originated in a human donor in good health. This CDR3 reads CASSPAGTGYTDTQYF. The CDR3 nucleotides are TGTGCCAGCAGCCCGGCCGGGACAGGCTACACAGATACGCAGTATTTT.